This entry lists 11 T cell receptor beta chains sequenced from one sample in a study of T cell responses to AZD1222 COVID-19 vaccine. TCRdb's table, derived via immunoSEQ multiplex PCR, lists solely in-frame clones and lacks some. Among 150,000 to 160,000 clones, roughly nine tenths were seen once, and the ten largest hold around 1.9%. The source was peripheral blood, collected on day 0 of AZD1222 vaccination. The receptors were sampled from an adult in good health.

The chain combines TRBV7-9 with TRBJ1-2; unclear D gene. CDR1 and CDR2 from the germline V gene are SEHNR and FQNEAQ (reference sequence). The CDR3 loop spans 16 amino acids. V lost 1 base to trimming and J lost 4 bases, with 16 bases between them. The CDR3 sequence is CASSLGRPRDSYGYTF. The CDR3 DNA reads TGTGCCAGCAGCTTAGGGCGGCCCCGAGATAGCTATGGCTACACCTTC.

The chain uses TRBV14 and TRBJ2-2; D gene unclear. The germline V gene has CDR1 SGHDN and CDR2 FVKESK. Trimming took 4 bases from V and 1 from J, leaving 7 bases between them. The CDR3 is 14 residues long. The CDR3 nucleotides are TGTGCCAGCAGCCTCCAGCGGAACACCGGGGAGCTGTTTTTT. Encoded protein: CASSLQRNTGELFF.

The CDR3 DNA is TGTGCCAGTAGTATCGGGGCGCTTACTGATGGCTACACCTTC. Amino acid sequence: CASSIGALTDGYTF. The chain couples TRBV19 to TRBJ1-2; D is possibly TRBD1 (5 bases). The germline V gene has CDR1 LNHDA and CDR2 SQIVND (reference sequence). This CDR3 has 14 amino acids. Trimming shortened V by 3 bases and J by 6 bases, and 14 bases separated the two germline ends.

The V call is TRBV19, the J call TRBJ2-5, with D possibly being TRBD2 (5 bases). V was cut by 3 bases and J by 6 bases, with 8 bases left in between. Germline CDR1 LNHDA, CDR2 SQIVND (reference sequence). The CDR3 is 12 residues long. The CDR3 is CASSIGEQTQYF. In DNA, the CDR3 is TGTGCCAGTAGTATCGGGGAACAGACCCAGTACTTC.

This clone was seen just once. The CDR3 loop is CASSYIVAGGRNTGELFF. Written as DNA, the CDR3 is TGTGCCAGCAGTTACATTGTGGCGGGAGGACGGAACACCGGGGAGCTGTTTTTT. This chain links TRBV6-2 or TRBV6-3 with TRBJ2-2; the match to TRBD2 covers 8 bases. The CDR3 is 18 residues long. V was pared by 2 bases and J by 1 base, with 9 bases of the junction left unmatched. Looked up from germline, CDR1 is MNHEY and CDR2 is SVGEGT.

The rearrangement joins TRBV6-4 to TRBJ1-1; D is ambiguous. The CDR3 covers 20 residues. CDR1 is MRHNA, CDR2 SNTAGT, per germline. V was clipped by 3 bases and J by 1 base, with 27 bases between them. CDR3 DNA: TGTGCCAGCAGTGATTCGATTTCGGGCTCTCAAGACAAGAGGAACACTGAAGCTTTCTTT. Translation: CASSDSISGSQDKRNTEAFF.

Comment on this clone: The junction differs from germline at one of its ends, possibly a read error. This rearrangement joins TRBV7-7 to TRBJ2-1; 11 nucleotides match TRBD2. Germline V gene sequence: CDR1 SSHAT, CDR2 FNYEAQ (reference sequence). CDR3 size: 16 residues. The DNA for the CDR3 is TGTGCTAGCAGCCCCTATGGGACTAGCGGTGAGAATGAGCAGTTCTTC. It translates to CASSPYGTSGENEQFF. The variable domain in full, completed from reference TRBV7-7 and TRBJ2-1, reads GAGVSQSPRYKVTKRGQDVTLRCDPISSHATLYWYQQALGQGPEFLTYFNYEAQPDKSGLPSDRFSAERPEGSISTLTIQRTEQRDSAMYRCASSPYGTSGENEQFFGPGTRLTVL.

The chain employs TRBV7-9 and TRBJ2-7; 7 bases line up with TRBD2. V gave up 2 bases and J gave up 2 bases; unmatched junction bases: 6. The germline V gene encodes CDR1 SEHNR and CDR2 FQNEAQ (reference sequence). The CDR3 runs 15 residues. In nucleotides, the CDR3 is TGTGCCAGCAGCTTATCGGCTAGCGGTACCTACGAGCAGTACTTC. The encoded protein is CASSLSASGTYEQYF. Together with reference TRBV7-9 and TRBJ2-7, the CDR3 gives the full variable domain: DTGVSQNPRHKITKRGQNVTFRCDPISEHNRLYWYRQTLGQGPEFLTYFQNEAQLEKSRLLSDRFSAERPKGSFSTLEIQRTEQGDSAMYLCASSLSASGTYEQYFGPGTRLTVT.

The V and J genes are TRBV29-1 and TRBJ1-1; D not certain. Trimming left V 4 bases short and J 4 bases short, with 4 bases between. The CDR3 loop spans 10 amino acids. Germline V gene lookup returns CDR1 SQVTM and CDR2 ANQGSEA. CDR3 nucleotide sequence: TGCAGCGTTGGATCCACTGAAGCTTTCTTT. Its protein is CSVGSTEAFF.

The chain links TRBV5-5 to TRBJ1-2; 7 bases match TRBD1. Looked up from germline, CDR1 is SGHKS and CDR2 is YYEKEE (reference sequence). V lost 2 bases, J lost 4 bases, and 5 bases stayed unmatched. The CDR3 consists of 14 residues. This CDR3 reads CASSLAGGLYGYTF. The CDR3 DNA sequence: TGTGCCAGCAGCTTAGCAGGGGGACTCTATGGCTACACCTTC.

The V gene is TRBV5-4, the J gene TRBJ2-1; 12 bases agree with TRBD2. Trimming cost V 4 bases and J 4 bases; bases outside gene matches: 6. The CDR3 is 16 residues long. The germline V gene encodes CDR1 SGHNT and CDR2 YYREEE (reference sequence). The CDR3 loop reads CASSPRTSGNYNEQFF. In DNA, the CDR3 is TGTGCCAGCAGCCCACGGACTAGCGGGAATTACAATGAGCAGTTCTTC.